This T cell receptor (beta chain) appears in the sequencing data of a study of blood T cell repertoires in COVID-19. Overall study: Samples of COVID-19 (acute and convalescent) were obtained from the United States, Italy and Spain.

As originally analysed: Quantification of nucleated cells was approximated via reference gene primer amplification. Only in-frame clones appear in the TCRdb table, and some are missing; sequencing was by immunoSEQ multiplex PCR. That table supplies the V and J calls and clone size; D and trimming were determined from the DNA. The top ten clones hold roughly 5.2% of a sample with fewer than 50,000 clones, around four fifths of them seen once. Germline V CDR1 and CDR2: MNHEY, SVGAGI. This CDR3 is built from 15 residues. V was shortened by 5 bases and J by 0 bases, with 13 bases between the two germline ends.

This sequence joins TRBV6-5 and TRBJ1-1, with a possible D match to TRBD1 (6 bases). The clonotype comes from a man aged 50 to 60 with active COVID-19. The sample was peripheral blood. CDR3 nucleotides: TGTGCCAGCAGTCACCCGAGGACAGTGAACACTGAAGCTTTCTTT. Its protein is CASSHPRTVNTEAFF.